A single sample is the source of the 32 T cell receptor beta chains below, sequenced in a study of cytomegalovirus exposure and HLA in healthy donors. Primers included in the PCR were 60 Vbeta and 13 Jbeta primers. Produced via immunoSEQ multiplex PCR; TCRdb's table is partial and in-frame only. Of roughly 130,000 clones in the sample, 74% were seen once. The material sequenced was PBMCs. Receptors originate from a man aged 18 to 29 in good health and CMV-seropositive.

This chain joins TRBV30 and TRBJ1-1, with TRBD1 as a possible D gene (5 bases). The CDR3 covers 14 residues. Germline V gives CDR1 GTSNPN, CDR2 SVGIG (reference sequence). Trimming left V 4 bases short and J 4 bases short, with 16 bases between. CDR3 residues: CAWTPEGDPTEAFF. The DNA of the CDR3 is TGTGCCTGGACCCCGGAAGGGGATCCCACTGAAGCTTTCTTT.

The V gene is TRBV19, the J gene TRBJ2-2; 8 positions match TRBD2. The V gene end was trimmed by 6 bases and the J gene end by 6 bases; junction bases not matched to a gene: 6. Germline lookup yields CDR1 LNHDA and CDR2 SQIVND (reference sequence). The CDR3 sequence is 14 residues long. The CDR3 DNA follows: TGTGCCAGTAGCCCCGGACTAGCAGCCGGGGAGCTGTTTTTT. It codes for CASSPGLAAGELFF.

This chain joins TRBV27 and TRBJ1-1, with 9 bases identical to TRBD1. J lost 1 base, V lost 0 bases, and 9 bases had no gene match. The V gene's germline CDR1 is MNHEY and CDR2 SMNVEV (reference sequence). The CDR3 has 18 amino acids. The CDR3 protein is CASSLSIIRGQGNTEAFF. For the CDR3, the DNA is TGTGCCAGCAGTTTATCGATAATTCGGGGACAGGGGAACACTGAAGCTTTCTTT.

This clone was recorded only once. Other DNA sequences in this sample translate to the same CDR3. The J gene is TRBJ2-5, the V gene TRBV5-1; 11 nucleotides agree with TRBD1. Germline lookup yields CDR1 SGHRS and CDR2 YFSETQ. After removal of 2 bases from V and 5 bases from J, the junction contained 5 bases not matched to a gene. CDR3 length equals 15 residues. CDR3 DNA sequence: TGCGCCAGCAGCTTAGGACAGGGGGCAGGGGAGACCCAGTACTTC. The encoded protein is CASSLGQGAGETQYF.

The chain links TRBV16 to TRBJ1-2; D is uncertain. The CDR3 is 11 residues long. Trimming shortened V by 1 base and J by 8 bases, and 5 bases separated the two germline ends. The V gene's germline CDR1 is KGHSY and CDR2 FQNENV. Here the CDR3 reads CASSQLEGYTF. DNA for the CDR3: TGTGCCAGCAGCCAATTGGAGGGCTACACCTTC.

Here the CDR3 reads CASSSEGGSSARGNTIYF. The CDR3 DNA reads TGTGCCAGCAGCTCCGAGGGGGGGTCCTCTGCTCGTGGAAACACCATATATTTT. The chain links TRBV7-6 to TRBJ1-3; possible D gene TRBD1, 6 bases. Germline CDR1 SGHVS, CDR2 FNYEAQ. This CDR3 has 18 residues. The ends were cut back, 4 bases at V and 3 bases at J, with 22 bases in the middle.

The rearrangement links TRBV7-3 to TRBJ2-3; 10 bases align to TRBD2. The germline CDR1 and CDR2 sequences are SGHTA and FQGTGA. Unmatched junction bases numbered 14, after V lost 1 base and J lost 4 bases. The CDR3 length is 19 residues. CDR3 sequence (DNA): TGTGCCAGCAGCTTAATAGCCCCGACCCTAGCGGGAGCTCCAGATACGCAGTATTTT. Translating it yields CASSLIAPTLAGAPDTQYF.

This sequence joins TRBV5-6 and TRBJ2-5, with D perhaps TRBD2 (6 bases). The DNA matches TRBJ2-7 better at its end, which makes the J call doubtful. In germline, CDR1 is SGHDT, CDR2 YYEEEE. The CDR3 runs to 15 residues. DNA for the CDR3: TGTGCCAGCAGTTATCACGGGAGCAGGATTTACGAGCAGTACTTC. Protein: CASSYHGSRIYEQYF.

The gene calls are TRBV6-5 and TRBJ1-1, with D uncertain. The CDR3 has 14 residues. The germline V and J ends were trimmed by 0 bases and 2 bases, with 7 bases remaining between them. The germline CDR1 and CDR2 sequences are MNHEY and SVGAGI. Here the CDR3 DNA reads TGTGCCAGCAGTTACTCGACGGGAAACACTGAAGCTTTCTTT. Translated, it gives CASSYSTGNTEAFF.

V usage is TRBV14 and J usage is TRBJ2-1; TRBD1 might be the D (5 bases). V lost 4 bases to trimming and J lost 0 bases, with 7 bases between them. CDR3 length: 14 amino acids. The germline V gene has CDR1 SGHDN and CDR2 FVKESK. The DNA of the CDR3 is TGTGCCAGCAGCCGACAGCTCTCCTACAATGAGCAGTTCTTC. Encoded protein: CASSRQLSYNEQFF.

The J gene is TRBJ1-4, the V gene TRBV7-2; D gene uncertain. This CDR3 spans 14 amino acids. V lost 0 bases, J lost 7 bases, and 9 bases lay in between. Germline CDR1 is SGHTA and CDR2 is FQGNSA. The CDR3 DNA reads TGTGCCAGCAGCTTAGCGAGGCAGACTGAAAAACTGTTTTTT. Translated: CASSLARQTEKLFF.

The CDR3 DNA reads TGCGCCAGCAGCTTGGGACAGCTATACAATGAGCAGTTCTTC. Translating it yields CASSLGQLYNEQFF. The chain employs TRBV5-1 and TRBJ2-1; perhaps TRBD1 as D (5 bases). V was clipped by 0 bases and J by 4 bases, with 8 bases between them. CDR1 is SGHRS and CDR2 is YFSETQ in the germline V gene. This CDR3 has 14 residues.

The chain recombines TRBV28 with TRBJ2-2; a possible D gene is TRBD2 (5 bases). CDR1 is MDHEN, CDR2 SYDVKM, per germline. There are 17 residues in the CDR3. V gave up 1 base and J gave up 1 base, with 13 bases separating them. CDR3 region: CASSLLGLGENTGELFF. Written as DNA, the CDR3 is TGTGCCAGCAGTTTATTGGGGTTGGGAGAGAACACCGGGGAGCTGTTTTTT.

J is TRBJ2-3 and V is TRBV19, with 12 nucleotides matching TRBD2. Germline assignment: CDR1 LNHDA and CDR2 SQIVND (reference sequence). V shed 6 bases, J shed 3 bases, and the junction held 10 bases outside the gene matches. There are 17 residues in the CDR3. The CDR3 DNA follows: TGTGCCAGTAGCCCAGAGACTAGCGGGGGTTCGACAGATACGCAGTATTTT. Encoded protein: CASSPETSGGSTDTQYF.

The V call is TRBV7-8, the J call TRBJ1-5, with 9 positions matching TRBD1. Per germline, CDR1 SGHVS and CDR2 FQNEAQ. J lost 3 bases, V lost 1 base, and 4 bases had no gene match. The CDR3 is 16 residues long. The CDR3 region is CASSLETGGINQPQHF. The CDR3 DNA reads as TGTGCCAGCAGCTTAGAAACAGGGGGCATCAATCAGCCCCAGCATTTT. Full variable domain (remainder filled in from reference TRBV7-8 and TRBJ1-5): GAGVSQSPRYKVAKRGQDVALRCDPISGHVSLFWYQQALGQGPEFLTYFQNEAQLDKSGLPSDRFFAERPEGSVSTLKIQRTQQEDSAVYLCASSLETGGINQPQHFGDGTRLSIL.

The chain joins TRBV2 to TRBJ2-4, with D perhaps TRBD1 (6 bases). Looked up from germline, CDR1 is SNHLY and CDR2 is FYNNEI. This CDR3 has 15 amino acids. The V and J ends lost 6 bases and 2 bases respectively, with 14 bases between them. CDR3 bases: TGTGCCAGCAGACGAGGGGGTTCGTCCAAAAACATTCAGTACTTC. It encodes CASRRGGSSKNIQYF.

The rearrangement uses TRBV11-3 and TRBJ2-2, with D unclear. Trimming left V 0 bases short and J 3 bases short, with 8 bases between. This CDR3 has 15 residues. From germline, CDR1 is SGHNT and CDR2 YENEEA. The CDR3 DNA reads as TGTGCCAGCAGCTTAGATGTCTCCTACACCGGGGAGCTGTTTTTT. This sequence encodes CASSLDVSYTGELFF.

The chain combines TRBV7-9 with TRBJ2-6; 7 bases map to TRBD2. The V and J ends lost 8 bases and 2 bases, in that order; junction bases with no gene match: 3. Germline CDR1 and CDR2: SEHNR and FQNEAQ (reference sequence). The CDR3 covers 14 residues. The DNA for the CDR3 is TGTGCCAGCCTTGCGGGGGCTGGGGCCAACGTCCTGACTTTC. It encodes CASLAGAGANVLTF. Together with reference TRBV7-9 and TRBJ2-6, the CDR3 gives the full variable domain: DTGVSQNPRHKITKRGQNVTFRCDPISEHNRLYWYRQTLGQGPEFLTYFQNEAQLEKSRLLSDRFSAERPKGSFSTLEIQRTEQGDSAMYLCASLAGAGANVLTFGAGSRLTVL.

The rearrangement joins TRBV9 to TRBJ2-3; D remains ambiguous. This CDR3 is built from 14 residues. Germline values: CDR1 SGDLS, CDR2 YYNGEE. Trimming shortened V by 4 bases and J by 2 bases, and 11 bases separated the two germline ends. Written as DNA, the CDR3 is TGTGCCAGCAGCCCTATAAATCCCACAGATACGCAGTATTTT. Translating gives CASSPINPTDTQYF.

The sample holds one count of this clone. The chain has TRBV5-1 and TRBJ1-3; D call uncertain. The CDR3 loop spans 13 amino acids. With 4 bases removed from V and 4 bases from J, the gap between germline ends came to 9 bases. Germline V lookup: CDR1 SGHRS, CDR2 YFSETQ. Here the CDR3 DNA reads TGCGCCAGCAGCCCCGACATAGGAAACACCATATATTTT. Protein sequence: CASSPDIGNTIYF.

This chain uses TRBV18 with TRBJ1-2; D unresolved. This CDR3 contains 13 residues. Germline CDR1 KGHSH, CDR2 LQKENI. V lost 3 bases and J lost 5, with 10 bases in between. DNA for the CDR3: TGTGCCAGCTCACCCGTGCAGGATTATGGCTACACCTTC. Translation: CASSPVQDYGYTF.

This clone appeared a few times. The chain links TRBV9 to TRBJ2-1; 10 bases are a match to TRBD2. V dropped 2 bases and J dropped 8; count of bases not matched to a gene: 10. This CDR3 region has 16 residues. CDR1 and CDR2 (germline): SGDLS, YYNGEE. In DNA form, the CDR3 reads TGTGCCAGCAGCGTCGGGGCTAGCGGGAGTAGAGATGAGCAGTTCTTC. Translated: CASSVGASGSRDEQFF.

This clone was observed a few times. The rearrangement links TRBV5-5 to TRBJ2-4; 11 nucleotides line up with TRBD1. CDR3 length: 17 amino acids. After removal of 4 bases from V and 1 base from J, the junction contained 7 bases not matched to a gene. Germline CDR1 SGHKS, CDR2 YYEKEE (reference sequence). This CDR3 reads CASSTPGTGGAKNIQYF. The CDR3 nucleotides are TGTGCCAGCAGCACTCCCGGGACAGGGGGGGCCAAAAACATTCAGTACTTC.

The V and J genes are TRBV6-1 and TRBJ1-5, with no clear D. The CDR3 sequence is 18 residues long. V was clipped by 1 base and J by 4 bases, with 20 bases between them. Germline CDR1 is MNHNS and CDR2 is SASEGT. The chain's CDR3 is CASSEGWASTLRNQPQHF. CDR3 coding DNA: TGTGCCAGCAGTGAAGGCTGGGCATCGACCCTCCGGAATCAGCCCCAGCATTTT.

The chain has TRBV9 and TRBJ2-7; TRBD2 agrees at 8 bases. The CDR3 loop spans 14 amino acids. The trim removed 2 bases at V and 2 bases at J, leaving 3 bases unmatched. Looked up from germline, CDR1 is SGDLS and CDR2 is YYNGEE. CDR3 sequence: CASSVRREAYEQYF. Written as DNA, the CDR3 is TGTGCCAGCAGCGTCCGGCGGGAGGCCTACGAGCAGTACTTC. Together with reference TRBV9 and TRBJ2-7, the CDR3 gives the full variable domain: DSGVTQTPKHLITATGQRVTLRCSPRSGDLSVYWYQQSLDQGLQFLIQYYNGEERAKGNILERFSAQQFPDLHSELNLSSLELGDSALYFCASSVRREAYEQYFGPGTRLTVT.

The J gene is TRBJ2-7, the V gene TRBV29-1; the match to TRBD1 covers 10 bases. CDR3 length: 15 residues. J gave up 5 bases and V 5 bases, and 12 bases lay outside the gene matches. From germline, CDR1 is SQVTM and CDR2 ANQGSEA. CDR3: CSVLDSGTGANEQYF. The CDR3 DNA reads TGCAGCGTTCTCGACTCCGGGACAGGGGCCAACGAGCAGTACTTC.

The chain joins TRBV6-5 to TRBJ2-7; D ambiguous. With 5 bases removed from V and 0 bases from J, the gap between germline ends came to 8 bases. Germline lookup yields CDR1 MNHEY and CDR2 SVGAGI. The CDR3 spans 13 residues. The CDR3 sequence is CASSMTPSYEQYF. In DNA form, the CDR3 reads TGTGCCAGCAGTATGACTCCCTCCTACGAGCAGTACTTC.

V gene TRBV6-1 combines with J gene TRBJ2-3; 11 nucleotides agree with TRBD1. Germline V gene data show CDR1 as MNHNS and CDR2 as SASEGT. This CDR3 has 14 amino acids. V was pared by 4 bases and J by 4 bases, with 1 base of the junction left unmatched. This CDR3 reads CASSGTGGADTQYF. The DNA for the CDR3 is TGTGCCAGCAGTGGGACAGGGGGCGCAGATACGCAGTATTTT.

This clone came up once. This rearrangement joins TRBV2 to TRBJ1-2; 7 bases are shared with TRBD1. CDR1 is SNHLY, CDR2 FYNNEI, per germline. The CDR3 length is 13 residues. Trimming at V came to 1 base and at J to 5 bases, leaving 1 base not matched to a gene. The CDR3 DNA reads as TGTGCCAGCAGTGAAGAGGGGGCATATGGCTACACCTTC. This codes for CASSEEGAYGYTF.

CDR3 sequence: CASSVGGGRAGETQYF. CDR3 DNA sequence: TGTGCCAGCAGCGTAGGGGGGGGCAGGGCTGGAGAGACCCAGTACTTC. The chain is built from TRBV9 and TRBJ2-5; tentative D call: TRBD2 (7 bases). This CDR3 has 16 residues. Trimming cost V 0 bases and J 4 bases, with 16 bases left between them. Germline V lookup: CDR1 SGDLS, CDR2 YYNGEE.

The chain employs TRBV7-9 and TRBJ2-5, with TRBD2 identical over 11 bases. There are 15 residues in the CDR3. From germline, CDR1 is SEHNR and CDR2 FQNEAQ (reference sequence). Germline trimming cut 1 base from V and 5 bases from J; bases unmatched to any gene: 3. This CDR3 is CASSLGTSGLETQYF. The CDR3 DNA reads TGTGCCAGCAGCTTAGGGACTAGCGGGTTGGAGACCCAGTACTTC. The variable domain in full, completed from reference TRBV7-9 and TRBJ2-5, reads DTGVSQNPRHKITKRGQNVTFRCDPISEHNRLYWYRQTLGQGPEFLTYFQNEAQLEKSRLLSDRFSAERPKGSFSTLEIQRTEQGDSAMYLCASSLGTSGLETQYFGPGTRLLVL.

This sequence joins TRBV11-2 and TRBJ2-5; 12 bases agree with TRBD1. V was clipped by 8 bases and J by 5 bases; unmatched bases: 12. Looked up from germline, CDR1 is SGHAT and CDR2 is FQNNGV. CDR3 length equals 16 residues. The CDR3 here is CASSGTGGGHGETQYF. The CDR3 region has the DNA TGTGCCAGCTCGGGGACAGGGGGCGGTCATGGTGAGACCCAGTACTTC.